This T cell receptor (beta chain) was captured in a study of shared clonotypes between healthy human individuals. In unsorted samples, genomic DNA was obtained using 75 million to 90 million PBMCs. Sequencing was performed with immunoSEQ multiplex PCR; in TCRdb, only in-frame clones are kept and a portion is missing. Of about 450,000 clones listed, 65% to 80% are singletons. The sample comprised PBMCs. The source of this sequence is a woman aged 40 to 50 in good health. Some clones in this sample may be carry-over from other donors' samples.

CDR3 sequence (DNA): TGTGCCAGCAGTTTCCGGGACAGGGTACCGTTCTTC. Amino acids: CASSFRDRVPFF. The chain employs TRBV27 and TRBJ2-1, with TRBD1 matching 9 bases. Germline trimming cut 3 bases from V and 15 bases from J; bases unmatched to any gene: 6. The germline CDR1 and CDR2 sequences are MNHEY and SMNVEV (reference sequence). This CDR3 has 12 amino acids.